These 3 T cell receptor beta chains were all obtained from the same sample, sequenced in a study of regulatory T cells in long-lasting Graves disease (dated by TCRdb to about 2021). Reading the label with the study, this specimen's time point is: newly diagnosed GD, antithyroid drugs for less than 3 months. For both TCR sequencing and RNA sequencing, RNA was extracted from PBMCs using TRIzol. To prepare the library, multiplex PCR was applied. The run used an Illumina HiSeq 4000. iRepertoire HTBI primers and Arm-PCR amplification of CDR3 regions were used to construct TCR beta libraries. TCRdb reprocessing: public reads trimmed at Q25 with fastp, clones called with MiXCR, in-frame beta chains kept. Under each unique CDR3 protein, matching rows form one entry showing the most common genes and DNA. The sample includes 350,000 to 550,000 distinct CDR3 sequences, with under 15% observed a single time. In total, the top ten clones hold approximately 15% of the sample.

Separately, the same data were catalogued under a study of T cells in Graves' hyperthyroidism and ophthalmopathy.

Specimen: peripheral blood mononuclear cells (PBMCs), collected at new diagnosis, from a patient treated with antithyroid drugs. Receptors originate from a woman aged 25 to 39 with Graves disease. Donor details come from another sample of the same person, matched by shared clones.

CDR3 sequence: CASSLDRLAGGDTQYF. The CDR3 bases are TGTGCCAGCAGCTTAGATCGACTAGCGGGGGGAGATACGCAGTATTTT. The chain carries TRBV11-2 and TRBJ2-3; 13 nucleotides agree with TRBD2. Germline trimming cut 0 bases from V and 5 bases from J; bases unmatched to any gene: 2. This CDR3 comprises 16 residues. Germline CDR1 and CDR2: SGHAT and FQNNGV.

This chain joins TRBV9 and TRBJ2-1; 14 nucleotides agree with TRBD2. This CDR3 spans 19 amino acids. The V gene's germline CDR1 is SGDLS and CDR2 YYNGEE. V was pared by 4 bases and J by 1 base, with 10 bases of the junction left unmatched. CDR3 coding DNA: TGTGCCAGCAGCCCTGTCCCGGGACTAGCGGGAGTGTCCTACAATGAGCAGTTCTTC. This sequence encodes CASSPVPGLAGVSYNEQFF.

On this clonotype itself: Germline and junction disagree at one end, which may indicate a read error. The V and J genes are TRBV19 and TRBJ1-6, with TRBD1 matching over 7 bases. CDR1 and CDR2 (germline): LNHDA, SQIVND (reference sequence). This CDR3 region has 14 residues. CDR3 region: CASSTDRANSPLHF. CDR3 nucleotides: TGCGCCAGTAGTACCGACAGGGCGAATTCACCCCTCCACTTT.